This TCR beta chain was captured in a study of blood T cell repertoires in COVID-19. As for the study in general: Collection of acute and convalescent COVID-19 samples took place in the United States, Italy and Spain. T cells, B-cell-depleted T cells, or PBMCs provided the cDNA or gDNA that served as material.

The germline CDR1 and CDR2 sequences are MDHEN and SYDVKM. The junction had 10 bases not matched to a gene; V was cut back by 5 bases and J by 3 bases. The CDR3 consists of 15 residues. The repertoire was sequenced with immunoSEQ multiplex PCR; TCRdb's copy has only in-frame clones and lacks some. This table holds 150,000 to 200,000 clones, roughly 84% found once. The origin of this receptor is a man aged 18 to 29 with active or convalescent COVID-19. The rearrangement links TRBV28 to TRBJ2-7, with 7 bases aligning to TRBD1. Sequenced: peripheral blood. CDR3 sequence reads: CASSTSWTGGYEQYF. CDR3 DNA: TGTGCCAGCAGTACTTCCTGGACAGGAGGCTACGAGCAGTACTTC.